The 5 T cell receptor beta chains given below trace back to one sample, sequenced in a study of blood T cell repertoires in COVID-19. Generated by immunoSEQ multiplex PCR, the TCRdb table keeps only in-frame clones and is missing some. The sample contains fewer than 650,000 clones, roughly nine tenths of which appear only once. Sequencing was carried out using peripheral blood. All receptors come from a woman aged 50 to 65 with COVID-19, enrolled during active disease.

This chain links TRBV2 with TRBJ1-1; the D is unclear. V was clipped by 6 bases and J by 0 bases, with 17 bases between them. Germline V CDR1 and CDR2: SNHLY, FYNNEI. The length of the CDR3 is 16 residues. The CDR3: CASRRGSEIMNTEAFF. CDR3 coding DNA: TGTGCCAGCAGAAGAGGATCAGAGATCATGAACACTGAAGCTTTCTTT.

The chain couples TRBV7-9 to TRBJ1-2; 9 nucleotides agree with TRBD1. V shed 5 bases and J 5 bases; nucleotides not matched to a gene: 3. The germline gives CDR1 SEHNR, CDR2 FQNEAQ (reference sequence). The CDR3 is 13 amino acids. The CDR3 is CASSGQGFYGYTF. The CDR3 DNA reads as TGTGCCAGCAGCGGACAGGGGTTTTATGGCTACACCTTC.

This chain uses TRBV24-1 with TRBJ2-3; TRBD1 matches at 10 bases. Germline CDR1 is KGHDR and CDR2 is SFDVKD. The CDR3 runs to 15 residues. With V trimmed by 3 bases and J by 4 bases, 3 bases remained unmatched. The CDR3 DNA follows: TGTGCCACCAGTGATGGGGACAGGGGTCCAGATACGCAGTATTTT. Its protein product is CATSDGDRGPDTQYF.

The V gene is TRBV27, the J gene TRBJ2-7, with TRBD1 matching over 11 bases. The CDR3 has 14 residues. V lost 6 bases and J lost 4; bases outside the gene matches: 5. Germline lookup yields CDR1 MNHEY and CDR2 SMNVEV (reference sequence). CDR3 loop: CASRTDRGLYEQYF. CDR3 DNA sequence: TGTGCCAGCAGGACGGACAGGGGGCTATACGAGCAGTACTTC.

The chain couples TRBV3-1 (or the pseudogene TRBV3-2) to TRBJ2-7, with 9 bases lining up with TRBD1. Per the germline V gene, CDR1 is LGHDT and CDR2 is YNNKEL (reference sequence). The junction had 20 bases not matched to a gene; V was cut back by 0 bases and J by 5 bases. The length of the CDR3 is 20 residues. CDR3 bases: TGTGCCAGCAGCCAAGATTGGGGGCGGACAGGGGAATCCCGAACAGACGAGCAGTACTTC. Protein product: CASSQDWGRTGESRTDEQYF.